This record looks at one TCR beta chain sequence and its context. This record belongs to a study of blood T cell repertoires in COVID-19. Study-level information: PBMCs, B-cell-depleted T cells, or T cells provided the cDNA or gDNA that made up the material.

Only in-frame clones appear in the TCRdb table, and some are missing; sequencing was by immunoSEQ multiplex PCR. The sample contains some 100,000 clones, 86% of which appear only once. V lost 7 bases and J 2 bases, leaving 11 bases between the germline ends. The CDR3 runs to 13 residues. Germline CDR1 and CDR2: SGHAT and FQNNGV. The chain links TRBV11-2 to TRBJ1-2, with D hard to call. This TCR derives from a man aged 50-60 years with acute or convalescent COVID-19. The sample taken for sequencing was peripheral blood. CDR3 region: CASTSLGNYGYTF. CDR3 coding DNA: TGTGCCAGCACGTCCCTCGGGAACTATGGCTACACCTTC.